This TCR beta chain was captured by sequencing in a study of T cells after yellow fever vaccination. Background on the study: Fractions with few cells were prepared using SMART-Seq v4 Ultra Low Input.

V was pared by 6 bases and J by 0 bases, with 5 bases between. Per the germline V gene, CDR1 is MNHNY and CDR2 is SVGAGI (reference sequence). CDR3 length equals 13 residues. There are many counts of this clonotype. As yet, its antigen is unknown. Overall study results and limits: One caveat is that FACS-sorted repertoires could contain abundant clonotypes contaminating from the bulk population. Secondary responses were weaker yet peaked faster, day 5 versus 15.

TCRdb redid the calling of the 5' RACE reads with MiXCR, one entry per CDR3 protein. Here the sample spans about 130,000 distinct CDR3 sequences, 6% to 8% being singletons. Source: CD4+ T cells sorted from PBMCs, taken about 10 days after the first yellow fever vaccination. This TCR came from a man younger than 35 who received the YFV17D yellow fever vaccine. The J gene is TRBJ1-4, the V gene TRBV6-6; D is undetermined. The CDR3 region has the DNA TGTGCCAGCAGGACCGCAACTAATGAAAAACTGTTTTTT. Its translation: CASRTATNEKLFF.